This TCR beta chain was found in a study of cytomegalovirus exposure and HLA in healthy donors. Study results and limitations: In vitro confirmation showed a few CMV-associated chains to be CMV antigen specific.

Measured with immunoSEQ multiplex PCR; TCRdb has only the in-frame clones, and not every one. Altogether roughly 150,000 clones are present, around nine tenths being singletons, with the ten largest covering around 10%. While the first cohort had over 650 subjects, the donors belonged to the separate validation cohort of roughly 120 subjects. This CDR3 spans 15 amino acids. CDR1 is SGHRS and CDR2 is YFSETQ in the germline V gene. V dropped 3 bases and J dropped 2 bases, with 14 bases sitting between them. For this clone: Its antigen is not identified.

The chain is built from TRBV5-1 and TRBJ1-2; the D gene is possibly TRBD1 (5 bases). The specimen was PBMCs. This sequence was found in a man aged 18 to 30 in good health and CMV-seropositive. The CDR3 nucleotides read TGCGCCAGCAGCTCCTGGGGCGGGGCAAACTATGGCTACACCTTC. Translated: CASSSWGGANYGYTF.